A single sample gave rise to the 26 T cell receptor beta chains below, sequenced in a study of cytomegalovirus exposure and HLA in healthy donors. PCR amplification relied on 60 Vbeta primers (plus 13 Jbeta primers). TCRdb keeps only in-frame clones here, not all; method: immunoSEQ multiplex PCR. Of 150,000 to 200,000 clones detected, roughly 77% appear once; the ten largest clones hold approximately 0.36%. Material: PBMCs. These receptors came from a male donor in good health and CMV-seropositive.

Only a few counts were recorded for this clone. The V call is TRBV6-5, the J call TRBJ1-4; 7 nucleotides agree with TRBD1. Unmatched junction bases numbered 6, after V lost 6 bases and J lost 8 bases. This CDR3 has 13 amino acids. CDR1 is MNHEY, CDR2 SVGAGI, per germline. The CDR3 nucleotides are TGTGCCAGCAGACTATCAGGGGGGGAAAAACTGTTTTTT. Translated: CASRLSGGEKLFF.

The rearrangement uses TRBV9 and TRBJ1-1; TRBD1 agrees at 8 bases. With V trimmed by 3 bases and J by 0 bases, 1 base remained unmatched. The CDR3 runs to 14 residues. Germline V CDR1 and CDR2: SGDLS, YYNGEE. CDR3 residues: CASSATGVNTEAFF. For the CDR3, the DNA is TGTGCCAGCAGCGCGACAGGGGTGAACACTGAAGCTTTCTTT.

The gene calls are TRBV6-1 and TRBJ2-3; 9 nucleotides agree with TRBD2. This CDR3 has 15 amino acids. Looked up from germline, CDR1 is MNHNS and CDR2 is SASEGT. V was pared by 2 bases and J by 2 bases, with 2 bases of the junction left unmatched. The CDR3 DNA reads as TGTGCCAGCAGTGAATTAGCGGGGGACACAGATACGCAGTATTTT. Translation gives CASSELAGDTDTQYF.

This clone has just a few counts. J is TRBJ2-4 and V is TRBV5-1, with D uncertain. V was trimmed by 4 bases and J by 13 bases, leaving 21 bases between them. The CDR3 loop spans 14 amino acids. Looked up from germline, CDR1 is SGHRS and CDR2 is YFSETQ. In nucleotides, the CDR3 is TGCGCCAGCAGCGCCGATGCAACTTATCGCGAACAGTACTTC. Its protein product is CASSADATYREQYF. Drawing the rest from reference TRBV5-1 and TRBJ2-4, the complete variable domain is KAGVTQTPRYLIKTRGQQVTLSCSPISGHRSVSWYQQTPGQGLQFLFEYFSETQRNKGNFPGRFSGRQFSNSRSEMNVSTLELGDSALYLCASSADATYREQYFGAGTRLSVL.

The sample holds one count of this clone. The chain is built from TRBV28 and TRBJ2-7; 9 bases are shared with TRBD2. V gave up 6 bases and J gave up 3 bases; unmatched junction bases: 0. Germline values: CDR1 MDHEN, CDR2 SYDVKM. The CDR3 extends over 12 amino acids. As DNA, the CDR3 is TGTGCCAGCAGACTAGCGGGCTACGAGCAGTACTTC. Protein sequence: CASRLAGYEQYF.

The rearrangement uses TRBV30 and TRBJ1-2; 10 nucleotides align to TRBD1. Germline V gene lookup returns CDR1 GTSNPN and CDR2 SVGIG (reference sequence). The J segment lost 3 bases and the V segment lost 0 bases, leaving 10 bases of the junction unmatched. This CDR3 comprises 17 residues. In DNA, the CDR3 is TGTGCCTGGAGTGTACGACAGGGGGCTCGTTCGTACTATGGCTACACCTTC. Translated: CAWSVRQGARSYYGYTF.

The chain couples TRBV7-2 to TRBJ1-5; weak D call: TRBD1 (6 bases). The CDR3 has 15 amino acids. Trimming left V 5 bases short and J 2 bases short, with 13 bases between. Germline-derived CDR1 and CDR2 are SGHTA and FQGNSA. The DNA for the CDR3 is TGTGCCAGCAGCCCTTCAGGGGTAGGCAATCAGCCCCAGCATTTT. It yields the protein CASSPSGVGNQPQHF.

The rearrangement joins TRBV7-9 to TRBJ1-6, with TRBD1 as a possible D gene (5 bases). Germline lookup yields CDR1 SEHNR and CDR2 FQNEAQ (reference sequence). The CDR3 covers 14 residues. Trimming cost V 6 bases and J 7 bases, with 13 bases left between them. CDR3 in DNA: TGTGCCAGCAGTCTTGACAGCGAGAATTCACCCCTCCACTTT. Protein sequence: CASSLDSENSPLHF.

The genes are TRBV27 and TRBJ2-7; 13 bases fit TRBD2. V lost 1 base and J lost 7; bases outside the gene matches: 7. In germline, CDR1 is MNHEY, CDR2 SMNVEV (reference sequence). There are 16 residues in the CDR3. The DNA of the CDR3 is TGTGCCAGCAGTTTATTAGGACTAGCGGGAGTGGGGGAGCAGTACTTC. Translated, it gives CASSLLGLAGVGEQYF.

The V and J genes are TRBV7-2 and TRBJ1-6; no clear D. Germline lookup yields CDR1 SGHTA and CDR2 FQGNSA. CDR3 length: 13 residues. Trimming cost V 5 bases and J 9 bases, with 11 bases left between them. DNA of the CDR3: TGTGCCAGCAGCCCCACACCCATTTCACCCCTCCACTTT. This codes for CASSPTPISPLHF.

The chain has TRBV6-5 and TRBJ2-1, with D possibly being TRBD2 (5 bases). Germline V gene data show CDR1 as MNHEY and CDR2 as SVGAGI. The V end was cut by 4 bases, the J end by 5 bases, with 15 bases between. The length of the CDR3 is 15 residues. CDR3 loop: CASSFEAAINNEQFF. The CDR3 DNA reads TGTGCCAGCAGTTTCGAAGCGGCAATTAACAATGAGCAGTTCTTC.

The chain joins TRBV12-2 to TRBJ2-7; the table's D call, TRBD1, was not checked against the DNA. TRBV12-2 constitutes a pseudogene. The CDR3 is made up of 15 amino acids. The CDR3: CASRFGHLPRYEQYF. DNA for the CDR3: TGTGCAAGTCGCTTTGGACACTTACCCCGTTACGAGCAGTACTTC.

The chain joins TRBV11-1 to TRBJ2-6; the match to TRBD1 covers 7 bases. This CDR3 has 17 residues. Per germline, CDR1 SGHAT and CDR2 FQDESV (reference sequence). Trimming cost V 6 bases and J 0 bases; bases outside gene matches: 8. CDR3: CASSILQGPSGANVLTF. The CDR3, as DNA: TGTGCCAGCAGTATTTTACAGGGGCCCTCTGGGGCCAACGTCCTGACTTTC.

J is TRBJ2-3 and V is TRBV9; the match to TRBD1 covers 10 bases. The CDR3 runs to 15 residues. CDR1 SGDLS and CDR2 YYNGEE come from the germline V gene. J lost 3 bases, V lost 4 bases, and 5 bases had no gene match. This chain's CDR3 is CASSRRQGATDTQYF. The DNA of the CDR3 is TGTGCCAGCAGCCGGAGACAGGGGGCAACAGATACGCAGTATTTT.

V usage is TRBV5-1 and J usage is TRBJ2-2; 11 bases match TRBD2. The V gene's germline CDR1 is SGHRS and CDR2 YFSETQ. The junction had 4 bases not matched to a gene; V was cut back by 3 bases and J by 3 bases. This CDR3 has 16 amino acids. The DNA for the CDR3 is TGCGCCAGCAGCTACCAACTAGCGGGAGACACCGGGGAGCTGTTTTTT. It yields the protein CASSYQLAGDTGELFF.

This clone was observed a few times. The rearrangement uses TRBV7-2 and TRBJ2-1; D remains unclear. In germline, CDR1 is SGHTA, CDR2 FQGNSA. V was cut by 7 bases and J by 9 bases, with 16 bases left in between. This CDR3 has 13 residues. The CDR3 loop is CASTEQSKAEQFF. The CDR3 region has the DNA TGTGCCAGCACGGAACAGTCAAAGGCTGAGCAGTTCTTC.

The gene calls are TRBV5-1 and TRBJ1-1, with 12 bases lining up with TRBD1. Germline assignment: CDR1 SGHRS and CDR2 YFSETQ. The CDR3 sequence is 15 residues long. V dropped 3 bases and J dropped 5; count of bases not matched to a gene: 5. Written as DNA, the CDR3 is TGCGCCAGCAGCTGGGCGGGACAGGGGGCTACTGAAGCTTTCTTT. This sequence encodes CASSWAGQGATEAFF.

The chain has TRBV5-1 and TRBJ2-1; D remains ambiguous. Germline V gene lookup returns CDR1 SGHRS and CDR2 YFSETQ. Trimming took off 0 bases at V and 12 bases at J, with 19 bases between the two ends. The CDR3 sequence is 15 residues long. The CDR3 here is CASSLEASRMSGQFF. The CDR3 DNA sequence: TGCGCCAGCAGCTTGGAAGCTTCTAGAATGAGTGGGCAGTTCTTC.

The V gene is TRBV15, the J gene TRBJ1-5; D uncertain. CDR1 LNHNV and CDR2 YYDKDF come from the germline V gene (reference sequence). Trimming left V 3 bases short and J 7 bases short, with 7 bases between. The CDR3 is 12 residues long. CDR3 amino acids: CATSSRYQPQHF. CDR3 DNA sequence: TGTGCCACCAGCAGTCGGTACCAGCCCCAGCATTTT.

This clone occurred a few times. The DNA of the CDR3 is TGTGCCAGCAGCTGGGGCGACACGGACACTGAAGCTTTCTTT. It translates to CASSWGDTDTEAFF. The chain has TRBV5-6 and TRBJ1-1; D is possibly TRBD1 (5 bases). The germline V gene encodes CDR1 SGHDT and CDR2 YYEEEE. The CDR3 runs 14 residues. V lost 3 bases, J lost 3 bases, and 12 bases lay in between.

The chain recombines TRBV9 with TRBJ1-2; 9 nucleotides align to TRBD1. CDR3 size: 17 residues. The germline gives CDR1 SGDLS, CDR2 YYNGEE. The trim removed 4 bases at V and 4 bases at J, leaving 14 bases unmatched. CDR3 coding DNA: TGTGCCAGCAGCTTCCCCCCGGGACAGGGATTTGGCTATGGCTACACCTTC. Translating it yields CASSFPPGQGFGYGYTF.

The V call is TRBV29-1, the J call TRBJ1-1, with D possibly being TRBD1 (5 bases). V lost 7 bases and J 6 bases, leaving 18 bases between the germline ends. The CDR3 is made up of 13 amino acids. CDR1 is SQVTM, CDR2 ANQGSEA, per germline. The CDR3 reads CSGGGRADPEAFF. In DNA, the CDR3 is TGCAGCGGGGGGGGACGGGCCGATCCTGAAGCTTTCTTT.

This clone has only a few counts. This chain links TRBV29-1 with TRBJ2-6, with TRBD2 matching over 14 bases. Per germline, CDR1 SQVTM and CDR2 ANQGSEA. The V and J ends lost 1 base and 0 bases, in that order; junction bases with no gene match: 11. The CDR3 totals 21 residues. For the CDR3, the DNA is TGCAGCGTTGAAGTGGGGGGGACTAGCGGGGGCTATTTCTCTGGGGCCAACGTCCTGACTTTC. Its protein product is CSVEVGGTSGGYFSGANVLTF.

This clone was counted once. The chain joins TRBV15 to TRBJ2-7; 12 bases are shared with TRBD2. The ends lost 0 bases at V and 2 bases at J; junction bases unmatched: 11. CDR1 is LNHNV, CDR2 YYDKDF, per germline (reference sequence). The CDR3 has 19 residues. Here the CDR3 reads CATSRDIRTSGVGAYEQYF. The CDR3, as DNA: TGTGCCACCAGCAGAGACATAAGGACTAGCGGGGTTGGGGCCTACGAGCAGTACTTC.

This sequence joins TRBV7-3 and TRBJ2-3; possible D gene TRBD2, 6 bases. The germline V gene has CDR1 SGHTA and CDR2 FQGTGA. Deletions cut 5 bases from V and 2 bases from J, with 17 bases between. The CDR3 is 16 amino acids. The CDR3 DNA reads TGTGCCAGCAGCCTTAGGGTGGGAGGTTCCACAGATACGCAGTATTTT. It translates to CASSLRVGGSTDTQYF.

J is TRBJ1-2 and V is TRBV7-3; 11 bases match TRBD1. The CDR3 runs to 13 residues. J gave up 6 bases and V 5 bases, and 2 bases lay outside the gene matches. Germline CDR1 reads SGHTA; CDR2 reads FQGTGA. The chain's CDR3 is CASSRDRGNGYTF. DNA of the CDR3: TGTGCCAGCAGCCGGGACAGGGGGAATGGCTACACCTTC.